The clone carrying this T cell receptor beta chain was recorded only once. CDR1 SGHVS and CDR2 FNYEAQ come from the germline V gene. This CDR3 region has 16 residues. V was pared by 3 bases and J by 0 bases, with 5 bases of the junction left unmatched. The source of the sample is a study of T cell changes during pregnancy in multiple sclerosis. Sequenced by immunoSEQ multiplex PCR; TCRdb stores in-frame clones only, minus some. The sample gives around 100,000 clones, 85% to 95% of which show up once; 0.75% to 0.95% is in the top ten. The sample was peripheral blood, taken after pregnancy. The chain employs TRBV7-6 and TRBJ2-3; TRBD2 matches 8 bases. This clonotype was sampled from a female donor with multiple sclerosis, enrolled in a pregnancy study. CDR3 amino acids: CASSFIAGTSTDTQYF. As DNA, the CDR3 is TGTGCCAGCAGCTTTATAGCGGGGACTAGCACAGATACGCAGTATTTT.